Following are 12 T cell receptor beta chains from one sample sequenced in a study of T cell responses to AZD1222 COVID-19 vaccine. The data were produced by immunoSEQ multiplex PCR, yet TCRdb's version contains in-frame clones alone and is incomplete. The table records 140,000 to 150,000 clones, around nine tenths of them present only once. Sample: peripheral blood, taken on day 0 of AZD1222 vaccination. All receptors come from an adult in good health.

The J gene is TRBJ1-4, the V gene TRBV2; TRBD1 matches 8 bases. CDR1 and CDR2 (germline): SNHLY, FYNNEI. CDR3 length: 16 residues. J lost 6 bases, V lost 0 bases, and 6 bases had no gene match. The CDR3 reads CASSEAGTGRYEKLFF. The CDR3 region has the DNA TGTGCCAGCAGTGAAGCTGGGACAGGCCGGTATGAAAAACTGTTTTTT.

CDR3 loop: CASSLRQAVEGTQYF. The CDR3 nucleotides are TGTGCCAGCAGCCTAAGACAGGCCGTTGAGGGTACGCAGTATTTT. The chain couples TRBV7-2 to TRBJ2-3, with a tentative D call TRBD1 (6 bases). Trimming cost V 5 bases and J 8 bases, with 20 bases left between them. Germline CDR1 and CDR2: SGHTA and FQGNSA. This CDR3 is 15 amino acids long.

The chain has TRBV3-1 (or the pseudogene TRBV3-2) and TRBJ2-7; D is perhaps TRBD2 (5 bases). This CDR3 comprises 15 residues. Germline V gene data show CDR1 as LGHDT and CDR2 as YNNKEL (reference sequence). V was trimmed by 0 bases and J by 3 bases, leaving 12 bases between them. The CDR3 protein is CASSQEGDTGYEQYF. As DNA, the CDR3 is TGTGCCAGCAGCCAAGAGGGAGACACGGGCTACGAGCAGTACTTC.

The V call is TRBV4-2, the J call TRBJ1-2, with TRBD1 identical over 7 bases. The CDR3 contains 15 residues. In germline, CDR1 is LGHNA, CDR2 YNFKEQ. Trimming cost V 2 bases and J 2 bases; bases outside gene matches: 5. CDR3 in amino acids: CASSQTGQPNYGYTF. DNA for the CDR3: TGTGCCAGCAGCCAAACGGGACAGCCAAACTATGGCTACACCTTC.

CDR3: CASSNQNRDGYTF. The CDR3 DNA reads as TGTGCCAGTAGTAACCAAAACAGGGATGGCTACACCTTC. The V gene is TRBV19, the J gene TRBJ1-2, with D possibly matching TRBD1 (6 bases). The V gene's germline CDR1 is LNHDA and CDR2 SQIVND (reference sequence). The CDR3 spans 13 residues. V was shortened by 4 bases and J by 6 bases, with 12 bases between the two germline ends.

The count of this clone is one. The chain recombines TRBV29-1 with TRBJ1-2, with 10 nucleotides matching TRBD1. The junction had 8 bases not matched to a gene; V was cut back by 6 bases and J by 13 bases. This CDR3 contains 11 residues. CDR1 and CDR2 from the germline V gene are SQVTM and ANQGSEA. CDR3 bases: TGCAGCGTCGAACGGGACAGGGGCGGCACCTTC. Encoded protein: CSVERDRGGTF. The complete variable domain, with remaining parts taken from reference TRBV29-1 and TRBJ1-2, reads SAVISQKPSRDICQRGTSLTIQCQVDSQVTMMFWYRQQPGQSLTLIATANQGSEATYESGFVIDKFPISRPNLTFSTLTVSNMSPEDSSIYLCSVERDRGGTFGSGTRLTVV.

This chain joins TRBV25-1 and TRBJ2-3, with D possibly TRBD1 on 6 matching bases. From germline, CDR1 is MGHDK and CDR2 SYGVNS. This CDR3 spans 17 amino acids. V was clipped by 11 bases and J by 2 bases, with 26 bases between them. The CDR3 DNA is TGTGCCCTGAAAGGAGTTGTTCGGGACAACACCACAGATACGCAGTATTTT. It specifies CALKGVVRDNTTDTQYF.

The chain uses TRBV30 and TRBJ1-1, with 7 bases matching TRBD1. V dropped 2 bases and J dropped 6; count of bases not matched to a gene: 12. Germline V gene data show CDR1 as GTSNPN and CDR2 as SVGIG (reference sequence). The CDR3 runs to 15 residues. The CDR3 reads CAWSPDRTGLPEAFF. The CDR3 coding sequence is TGTGCCTGGAGTCCCGATCGGACAGGTCTTCCTGAAGCTTTCTTT.

The chain links TRBV5-1 to TRBJ2-5, with 9 nucleotides matching TRBD1. The CDR3 covers 15 residues. The ends lost 0 bases at V and 4 bases at J; junction bases unmatched: 4. CDR1 and CDR2 from the germline V gene are SGHRS and YFSETQ. In nucleotides, the CDR3 is TGCGCCAGCAGCTTGGAGGGGACAGGGTCAGAGACCCAGTACTTC. Translated, it gives CASSLEGTGSETQYF. Full variable domain (rest looked up from reference TRBV5-1 and TRBJ2-5): KAGVTQTPRYLIKTRGQQVTLSCSPISGHRSVSWYQQTPGQGLQFLFEYFSETQRNKGNFPGRFSGRQFSNSRSEMNVSTLELGDSALYLCASSLEGTGSETQYFGPGTRLLVL.

The J gene is TRBJ2-3, the V gene TRBV27; 7 bases map to TRBD2. Looked up from germline, CDR1 is MNHEY and CDR2 is SMNVEV (reference sequence). Trimming took 10 bases from V and 1 from J; bases not matched to a gene: 5. The CDR3 spans 13 residues. CDR3 sequence (DNA): TGTGCCACCCAGGGAGGGGGCACAGATACGCAGTATTTT. Its protein product is CATQGGGTDTQYF.

This rearrangement joins TRBV7-6 to TRBJ2-7; D is unclear. The germline V and J ends were trimmed by 0 bases and 6 bases, with 12 bases remaining between them. The CDR3 covers 14 residues. CDR1 and CDR2 from the germline V gene are SGHVS and FNYEAQ. The CDR3 loop reads CASSLAETAVEQYF. The DNA for the CDR3 is TGTGCCAGCAGCTTAGCCGAAACAGCAGTCGAGCAGTACTTC. Together with reference TRBV7-6 and TRBJ2-7, the CDR3 gives the full variable domain: GAGVSQSPRYKVTKRGQDVALRCDPISGHVSLYWYRQALGQGPEFLTYFNYEAQQDKSGLPNDRFSAERPEGSISTLTIQRTEQRDSAMYRCASSLAETAVEQYFGPGTRLTVT.

V and J are TRBV18 and TRBJ1-1, with a possible D match to TRBD1 (6 bases). With 4 bases removed from V and 1 base from J, the gap between germline ends came to 13 bases. CDR1 is KGHSH, CDR2 LQKENI, per germline. There are 15 residues in the CDR3. The CDR3 region is CASSRKQGKNTEAFF. The CDR3 DNA reads as TGTGCCAGCTCACGCAAACAGGGAAAGAACACTGAAGCTTTCTTT.